Below, 12 T cell receptor beta chains from the same sample are listed, as sequenced in a study of cytomegalovirus exposure and HLA in healthy donors. 60 Vbeta and 13 Jbeta primers were used in PCR. The repertoire was sequenced with immunoSEQ multiplex PCR; TCRdb's copy has only in-frame clones and lacks some. This table holds under 200,000 clones. Sequencing was done on a sample of PBMCs. These receptors were obtained from a young man in good health and CMV-seronegative.

The V and J genes are TRBV28 and TRBJ2-7; D is possibly TRBD1 (6 bases). The CDR3 is made up of 13 amino acids. The germline V gene encodes CDR1 MDHEN and CDR2 SYDVKM. V dropped 10 bases and J dropped 2 bases, with 15 bases sitting between them. The CDR3 protein is CATQVGGPYEQYF. The CDR3 DNA reads TGTGCCACCCAGGTAGGGGGACCCTACGAGCAGTACTTC.

The chain combines TRBV6-1 with TRBJ1-3, with 7 bases identical to TRBD1. This CDR3 contains 16 residues. With 2 bases clipped from V and 3 bases from J, the junction kept 7 bases outside the gene matches. Germline V gene sequence: CDR1 MNHNS, CDR2 SASEGT. In DNA form, the CDR3 reads TGTGCCAGCAGTGAATCCCCCAGGGGGTATGGAAACACCATATATTTT. Its protein is CASSESPRGYGNTIYF.

The chain uses TRBV6-1 and TRBJ2-7, with TRBD2 matching over 9 bases. The germline CDR1 and CDR2 sequences are MNHNS and SASEGT. V lost 3 bases to trimming and J lost 4 bases; unmatched junction nucleotides: 22. This CDR3 region has 20 residues. The CDR3 nucleotides read TGTGCCAGCAGTGATGGGACATACCCGGGACTAGCTACCACCGCGTACGAGCAGTACTTC. Its translation: CASSDGTYPGLATTAYEQYF.

The gene calls are TRBV19 and TRBJ1-4, with D perhaps TRBD1 (5 bases). The CDR3 loop spans 13 amino acids. V was clipped by 10 bases and J by 4 bases, with 13 bases between them. Germline assignment: CDR1 LNHDA and CDR2 SQIVND (reference sequence). The CDR3 region has the DNA TGTGCCACATGGGGAAGGGGTAATGAAAAACTGTTTTTT. It translates to CATWGRGNEKLFF.

The rearrangement uses TRBV5-4 and TRBJ1-1; TRBD1 matches 8 bases. Germline lookup yields CDR1 SGHNT and CDR2 YYREEE (reference sequence). The V gene end was trimmed by 3 bases and the J gene end by 8 bases; junction bases not matched to a gene: 12. The CDR3 extends over 15 amino acids. DNA of the CDR3: TGTGCCAGCAGCTCACAGGGGGATGTGAGTGGGGAAGCTTTCTTT. Its translation is CASSSQGDVSGEAFF. The whole variable domain, remainder taken from reference TRBV5-4 and TRBJ1-1, is ETGVTQSPTHLIKTRGQQVTLRCSSQSGHNTVSWYQQALGQGPQFIFQYYREEENGRGNFPPRFSGLQFPNYSSELNVNALELDDSALYLCASSSQGDVSGEAFFGQGTRLTVV.

The chain has TRBV27 and TRBJ1-1, with D tentatively TRBD1 (5 bases). CDR1 is MNHEY and CDR2 is SMNVEV in the germline V gene (reference sequence). V was pared by 8 bases and J by 1 base, with 14 bases between. The CDR3 totals 14 residues. This CDR3 is CASRTTTGNTEAFF. CDR3 nucleotide sequence: TGTGCCAGCCGAACGACAACAGGGAACACTGAAGCTTTCTTT.

The chain links TRBV29-1 to TRBJ2-1; D might be TRBD2 (7 bases). Trimming took off 2 bases at V and 1 base at J, with 12 bases between the two ends. The germline V gene encodes CDR1 SQVTM and CDR2 ANQGSEA. The length of the CDR3 is 15 residues. CDR3: CSVETGGQSYNEQFF. In nucleotides, the CDR3 is TGCAGCGTTGAAACCGGGGGGCAATCCTACAATGAGCAGTTCTTC.

V usage is TRBV6-4 and J usage is TRBJ2-3; the match to TRBD1 covers 9 bases. CDR1 and CDR2 from the germline V gene are MRHNA and SNTAGT. The CDR3 runs 15 residues. Trimming removed 5 bases from V and 4 bases from J; junction bases left unmatched: 7. CDR3 protein: CASSSTGGSADTQYF. The DNA for the CDR3 is TGTGCCAGCAGTTCGACAGGGGGGTCCGCAGATACGCAGTATTTT.

The chain couples TRBV5-4 to TRBJ2-1, with 8 bases matching TRBD2. CDR3 length: 16 residues. V trimming: 3 bases; J trimming: 6 bases; junction bases outside the gene matches: 11. Per germline, CDR1 SGHNT and CDR2 YYREEE (reference sequence). CDR3 DNA: TGTGCCAGCAGCTCACACCTTAGCGGGACGAGCAATGAGCAGTTCTTC. Protein product: CASSSHLSGTSNEQFF. Together with reference TRBV5-4 and TRBJ2-1, the CDR3 gives the full variable domain: ETGVTQSPTHLIKTRGQQVTLRCSSQSGHNTVSWYQQALGQGPQFIFQYYREEENGRGNFPPRFSGLQFPNYSSELNVNALELDDSALYLCASSSHLSGTSNEQFFGPGTRLTVL.

The chain recombines TRBV2 with TRBJ2-7; 7 positions match TRBD1. V lost 8 bases, J lost 3 bases, and 4 bases stayed unmatched. Germline assignment: CDR1 SNHLY and CDR2 FYNNEI. This CDR3 has 12 amino acids. The CDR3 loop reads CASAQGLYEQYF. The CDR3 region has the DNA TGTGCCAGCGCACAGGGGCTCTACGAGCAGTACTTC. Variable domain in full (rest from reference TRBV2 and TRBJ2-7): EPEVTQTPSHQVTQMGQEVILRCVPISNHLYFYWYRQILGQKVEFLVSFYNNEISEKSEIFDDQFSVERPDGSNFTLKIRSTKLEDSAMYFCASAQGLYEQYFGPGTRLTVT.

The chain recombines TRBV18 with TRBJ1-1, with 7 positions matching TRBD1. The ends lost 6 bases at V and 4 bases at J; junction bases unmatched: 11. The CDR3 consists of 15 residues. Germline V gene sequence: CDR1 KGHSH, CDR2 LQKENI. CDR3 region: CASSHDREVVTEAFF. The CDR3 DNA sequence: TGTGCCAGCTCCCATGACAGGGAGGTTGTCACTGAAGCTTTCTTT.

The chain couples TRBV18 to TRBJ1-1, with a weak D call TRBD1 (5 bases). CDR3 size: 14 residues. Trimming took off 3 bases at V and 4 bases at J, with 12 bases between the two ends. Per germline, CDR1 KGHSH and CDR2 LQKENI. CDR3 DNA: TGTGCCAGCTCACCCACCAGGGCGTCCACTGAAGCTTTCTTT. This codes for CASSPTRASTEAFF.